This TCR beta chain was observed in a study of blood T cell repertoires in COVID-19. Overall study: Specimens from acute and convalescent COVID-19 originated in the United States, Italy and Spain.

Only in-frame clones appear in the TCRdb table, and some are missing; sequencing was by immunoSEQ multiplex PCR. Here the sample spans about 250,000 clones, roughly 90% being singletons. Germline CDR1 MNHNS, CDR2 SASEGT. V gave up 0 bases and J gave up 3 bases, with 17 bases separating them. This CDR3 contains 17 residues. Recovered status applied to Cohort 3 donors who had two consecutive negative PCRs. It also applied to those with clearance or with symptom resolution. The sample comprised PBMCs or T cells enriched from blood (not recorded which). The clonotype was recovered from a woman in her 50s who had recovered from COVID-19. The chain uses TRBV6-1 and TRBJ1-1, with a weak D call TRBD1 (5 bases). The CDR3 region is CASSEAGGSGRDTEAFF. The CDR3 DNA is TGTGCCAGCAGTGAAGCGGGCGGTTCGGGCAGGGACACTGAAGCTTTCTTT.